The present entry profiles one T cell receptor delta chain with its context. TCRdb fed the RT-PCR reads to CATT. In the table there are 2,500 or so delta-chain clones, around a fifth of which are singletons. This entry is derived from a study of gamma-delta T cells after stem cell transplantation. The CDR3 covers 16 residues. J was trimmed by 8 bases and V by 1 base; bases with no gene match: 12. The V gene's germline CDR1 is TSWWSYY and CDR2 QGS. The chain has TRDV1 and TRDJ1; 8 bases are a match to TRDD2. The sequenced sample consisted of gamma-delta T cells. The TCR originated in a human donor. It is not recorded whose cells these are; they may come from a transplant donor. The CDR3 protein is CALGEPPSSYSGKLIF. The CDR3 bases are TGTGCTCTTGGGGAACCCCCCTCTTCCTACTCGGGGAAACTCATCTTT.